The clone carrying this T cell receptor (beta chain) was picked up a small number of times. This sample was included in a study of T cell repertoires in ileal Crohn's disease. Indicated time point: inflamed ileum from the surgical specimen. CDR3 length: 17 amino acids. Germline trimming cut 2 bases from V and 7 bases from J; bases unmatched to any gene: 7. CDR1 is PRHDT, CDR2 FYEKMQ, per germline (reference sequence). Data came from immunoSEQ multiplex PCR; TCRdb stores just in-frame clones and leaves some out. The sample contains some 5,100 clones, 80% of which appear only once. The TCR was taken from an adult with Crohn's disease. The V gene is TRBV13, the J gene TRBJ1-6, with 11 bases aligning to TRBD1. Sequenced input: ileal tissue. The CDR3 loop reads CASSLRTGGYNNSPLHF. The DNA for the CDR3 is TGTGCCAGCAGCTTACGGACAGGGGGCTATAACAATTCACCCCTCCACTTT.